This T cell receptor (beta chain) was observed in a study of OX40 agonist ivuxolimab in advanced cancers. Study summary: Each patient was given ivuxolimab into a vein every 2 weeks, at 0.01 to 10 mg/kg.

The CDR3 loop spans 14 amino acids. The V gene's germline CDR1 is SGHTA and CDR2 FQGNSA. V lost 1 base to trimming and J lost 4 bases; unmatched junction nucleotides: 3. Cycle 7 day 1, cycle 4 day 1, and baseline were the timepoints at which blood was sampled. Assay: immunoSEQ multiplex PCR; the TCRdb copy retains only in-frame clones and omits some. The top ten hold roughly 3.7% of the sample, which has around 56,000 clones, roughly 82% seen once. This clone was recorded only once. This chain links TRBV7-2 with TRBJ2-5; 7 nucleotides agree with TRBD1. The sequence came from an adult with an advanced solid tumor such as melanoma, head and neck, liver or kidney cancer. The specimen comprised CD4+ or CD8+ T cells sorted from blood, sampled in a trial of the OX40 agonist ivuxolimab. The CDR3 sequence is CASSLGRGLETQYF. The CDR3 bases are TGTGCCAGCAGCTTAGGCAGGGGGTTAGAGACCCAGTACTTC.